Shown below are 25 T cell receptor beta chains from a single sample sequenced in a study of shared clonotypes between healthy human individuals (dated by TCRdb to the early 2020s). Receptor amplification or capture employed the immunoSEQ multiplex PCR assay. The table comes from immuneACCESS by way of TCRdb, which keeps in-frame sequences with V and J called. Part of the clones is missing from these tables; in studies checked, under half for an unresolved V gene and the rest for unknown reasons. The sample has about 1 million clones on record, more than 65% of them singletons. The ten most abundant clones make up nearly 1.5% of the sample. The sequenced sample was memory CD4+ T cells sorted from blood. The cell subset or site label for this specimen denotes: CD45RA-negative fraction. The receptors stem from a young man in good health.

The chain has TRBV5-4 and TRBJ1-4; D might be TRBD1 (6 bases). The CDR3 sequence is 14 residues long. The ends were cut back, 4 bases at V and 5 bases at J, with 12 bases in the middle. Germline CDR1 is SGHNT and CDR2 is YYREEE (reference sequence). The CDR3 DNA reads as TGTGCCAGCAGCCGGGGGGGGGCGAATGAAAAACTGTTTTTT. Translation gives CASSRGGANEKLFF.

The gene calls are TRBV15 and TRBJ2-7, with 14 positions matching TRBD2. There are 16 residues in the CDR3. V lost 4 bases to trimming and J lost 3 bases; unmatched junction nucleotides: 5. Germline CDR1 LNHNV, CDR2 YYDKDF (reference sequence). The CDR3 region has the DNA TGTGCCACCAGCATATTTGGGACTAGCGGGGGCTACGAGCAGTACTTC. Translated: CATSIFGTSGGYEQYF.

The rearrangement links TRBV10-1 to TRBJ2-1; 12 nucleotides line up with TRBD2. Germline assignment: CDR1 WNHNN and CDR2 SYGVQD (reference sequence). Trimming took 8 bases from V and 4 from J; bases not matched to a gene: 0. This CDR3 has 13 amino acids. CDR3 nucleotides: TGCGCCAGCGGGACTAGCGGGTACAATGAGCAGTTCTTC. Its translation is CASGTSGYNEQFF.

Comment on this clone: A far larger clone is off by one base, so a read error is likely. The chain recombines TRBV7-3 with TRBJ1-5; D may be TRBD1 (5 bases). This CDR3 has 13 amino acids. Germline CDR1 is SGHTA and CDR2 is FQGTGA. Trimming left V 5 bases short and J 10 bases short, with 15 bases between. CDR3 protein: CASSLQQDSPQHF. CDR3 in DNA: TGTGCCAGCAGCCTCCAACAGGATAGTCCCCAGCATTTT. Full variable domain (outside the CDR3, taken from reference TRBV7-3 and TRBJ1-5): GAGVSQTPSNKVTEKGKYVELRCDPISGHTALYWYRQSLGQGPEFLIYFQGTGAADDSGLPNDRFFAVRPEGSVSTLKIQRTERGDSAVYLCASSLQQDSPQHFGDGTRLSIL.

The V and J genes are TRBV28 and TRBJ2-3; D is ambiguous. Germline V gene sequence: CDR1 MDHEN, CDR2 SYDVKM. Trimming removed 5 bases from V and 0 bases from J, with 9 bases in between. The CDR3 has 14 residues. The CDR3 DNA sequence: TGTGCCAGCAGTCCCCCCCCTAGCACAGATACGCAGTATTTT. Its protein is CASSPPPSTDTQYF. Complete variable domain (other parts from reference TRBV28 and TRBJ2-3): DVKVTQSSRYLVKRTGEKVFLECVQDMDHENMFWYRQDPGLGLRLIYFSYDVKMKEKGDIPEGYSVSREKKERFSLILESASTNQTSMYLCASSPPPSTDTQYFGPGTRLTVL.

The V and J genes are TRBV2 and TRBJ2-2; no clear D. The germline CDR1 and CDR2 sequences are SNHLY and FYNNEI. Trimming left V 1 base short and J 5 bases short, with 8 bases between. CDR3 length equals 14 residues. The CDR3 loop reads CASSEELKTGELFF. Here the CDR3 DNA reads TGTGCCAGCAGTGAAGAACTTAAGACCGGGGAGCTGTTTTTT.

The CDR3 here is CASSIGAGVQETQYF. CDR3 in DNA: TGTGCCAGCTCGATCGGGGCAGGGGTGCAAGAGACCCAGTACTTC. The chain employs TRBV7-2 and TRBJ2-5; weak D call: TRBD1 (6 bases). The CDR3 runs 15 residues. Germline CDR1 and CDR2: SGHTA and FQGNSA. V was clipped by 8 bases and J by 2 bases, with 18 bases between them.

The chain is built from TRBV10-3 and TRBJ2-3; TRBD2 aligns across 14 bases. This CDR3 is built from 19 residues. Per the germline V gene, CDR1 is ENHRY and CDR2 is SYGVKD. Trimming cost V 4 bases and J 5 bases; bases outside gene matches: 14. CDR3 loop: CAISATGTSGGTGGDTQYF. CDR3 sequence (DNA): TGTGCCATCAGTGCAACCGGGACTAGCGGGGGAACCGGGGGAGATACGCAGTATTTT.

This clone was counted only a few times. The J gene is TRBJ1-2, the V gene TRBV19; 8 bases are a match to TRBD1. V shed 9 bases and J 8 bases; nucleotides not matched to a gene: 8. This CDR3 has 12 amino acids. Germline loops: CDR1 LNHDA, CDR2 SQIVND (reference sequence). CDR3 in DNA: TGTGCCAGCCTAAGGACAGGGAAGGGCTACACCTTC. It encodes CASLRTGKGYTF.

The rearrangement uses TRBV10-1 and TRBJ2-1; no firm D call. CDR1 is WNHNN, CDR2 SYGVQD, per germline (reference sequence). V lost 0 bases, J lost 7 bases, and 10 bases lay in between. This CDR3 comprises 14 residues. CDR3 residues: CASSESSGRNEQFF. CDR3 coding DNA: TGCGCCAGCAGTGAGTCGTCAGGTAGGAATGAGCAGTTCTTC.

In its sample, this clone was seen a few times. Here the CDR3 DNA reads TGTGCCAGCAGTTACTCGAATCGGGATACCGGGGAGCTGTTTTTT. Its protein is CASSYSNRDTGELFF. The chain combines TRBV6-5 with TRBJ2-2; perhaps TRBD2 as D (5 bases). V was clipped by 0 bases and J by 5 bases, with 10 bases between them. CDR1 MNHEY and CDR2 SVGAGI come from the germline V gene. The CDR3 length is 15 residues.

The V call is TRBV7-2, the J call TRBJ2-7, with D tentatively TRBD2 (5 bases). Germline loops: CDR1 SGHTA, CDR2 FQGNSA. The V end was cut by 5 bases, the J end by 5 bases, with 13 bases between. The CDR3 loop spans 13 amino acids. The CDR3 DNA is TGTGCCAGCAGCCTCGTTGGGCGGGACGAGCAGTACTTC. It yields the protein CASSLVGRDEQYF.

The chain uses TRBV4-2 and TRBJ1-4; tentative D call: TRBD1 (5 bases). The CDR3 extends over 16 amino acids. Germline CDR1 LGHNA, CDR2 YNFKEQ. V was shortened by 1 base and J by 3 bases, with 12 bases between the two germline ends. The CDR3 nucleotides are TGTGCCAGCAGCCAAGTCCAGGGTAGTCCTAATGAAAAACTGTTTTTT. Amino acids: CASSQVQGSPNEKLFF.

The chain has TRBV7-2 and TRBJ2-1, with 9 bases that match TRBD1. CDR3 length: 15 amino acids. Germline values: CDR1 SGHTA, CDR2 FQGNSA. V lost 2 bases, J lost 3 bases, and 2 bases stayed unmatched. The CDR3 spells CASSLPGQGYNEQFF. CDR3 bases: TGTGCCAGCAGCTTACCGGGACAGGGCTACAATGAGCAGTTCTTC.

The chain has TRBV7-9 and TRBJ2-3; possibly TRBD1 for D (5 bases). Between the trimmed V and J ends, which lost 1 base and 4 bases, there was a span of 15 bases. The CDR3 sequence is 16 residues long. CDR1 and CDR2 from the germline V gene are SEHNR and FQNEAQ (reference sequence). The CDR3 sequence: CASSLDPAGRADTQYF. CDR3 in DNA: TGTGCCAGCAGCTTAGATCCGGCAGGGCGAGCAGATACGCAGTATTTT.

The J gene is TRBJ1-2, the V gene TRBV5-8; 9 bases are shared with TRBD1. CDR1 and CDR2 (germline): SGHTS, YDEGEE. Trimming removed 4 bases from V and 4 bases from J; junction bases left unmatched: 11. The CDR3 is made up of 16 amino acids. Here the CDR3 reads CASSPAGTGWLYGYTF. The CDR3, as DNA: TGTGCCAGCAGCCCTGCCGGGACAGGGTGGCTCTATGGCTACACCTTC.

The rearrangement uses TRBV29-1 and TRBJ2-7, with a tentative D call TRBD2 (5 bases). Germline-derived CDR1 and CDR2 are SQVTM and ANQGSEA. The CDR3 consists of 11 residues. The ends were cut back, 7 bases at V and 0 bases at J, with 7 bases in the middle. Here the CDR3 DNA reads TGCAGCGCCCGGGACTCCTACGAGCAGTACTTC. Translated, it gives CSARDSYEQYF.

Points on this clone: The same CDR3 also results from other DNA sequences found in this sample. The chain carries TRBV5-1 and TRBJ2-1, with TRBD1 matching over 10 bases. Germline loops: CDR1 SGHRS, CDR2 YFSETQ. The V gene end was trimmed by 4 bases and the J gene end by 7 bases; junction bases not matched to a gene: 2. The CDR3 loop spans 13 amino acids. CDR3 loop: CASSLGQGNEQFF. The CDR3 nucleotides read TGCGCCAGCAGCCTGGGACAGGGGAATGAGCAGTTCTTC.

This sequence joins TRBV9 and TRBJ2-5; 7 bases agree with TRBD1. Trimming cost V 7 bases and J 4 bases; bases outside gene matches: 7. Germline CDR1 and CDR2: SGDLS and YYNGEE. The CDR3 totals 13 residues. Written as DNA, the CDR3 is TGTGCCAGCCAGAGGGGGCAGGGAGAGACCCAGTACTTC. This encodes CASQRGQGETQYF.

The V and J genes are TRBV5-1 and TRBJ2-1, with 7 bases matching TRBD1. CDR1 is SGHRS, CDR2 YFSETQ, per germline. J was trimmed by 4 bases and V by 4 bases; bases with no gene match: 8. The CDR3 is 15 residues long. CDR3 region: CASSPGDSQYNEQFF. CDR3 coding DNA: TGCGCCAGCAGCCCCGGGGACAGCCAATACAATGAGCAGTTCTTC.

This clone showed up just once. The same CDR3 is also encoded by other DNA sequences in this sample. The chain joins TRBV29-1 to TRBJ1-3; D is unclear. The V gene's germline CDR1 is SQVTM and CDR2 ANQGSEA. Trimming removed 3 bases from V and 4 bases from J, with 4 bases in between. This CDR3 is 11 amino acids long. CDR3 residues: CSVEGGNTIYF. In nucleotides, the CDR3 is TGCAGCGTTGAGGGGGGAAACACCATATATTTT.

The chain has TRBV5-6 and TRBJ1-6; D remains ambiguous. The CDR3 length is 17 residues. The germline gives CDR1 SGHDT, CDR2 YYEEEE. Trimming removed 2 bases from V and 3 bases from J, with 15 bases in between. The CDR3 loop reads CASSFARLPNYNSPLHF. The CDR3 nucleotides read TGTGCCAGCAGCTTCGCTCGGTTGCCCAACTATAATTCACCCCTCCACTTT.

This clone occurred a few times. The V and J genes are TRBV29-1 and TRBJ2-3; D might be TRBD2 (6 bases). V was shortened by 1 base and J by 1 base, with 12 bases between the two germline ends. Germline CDR1 is SQVTM and CDR2 is ANQGSEA. The CDR3 contains 15 residues. CDR3 nucleotides: TGCAGCGTTGAAGCCCCCCCGGGGGGCACAGATACGCAGTATTTT. Its translation: CSVEAPPGGTDTQYF.

The V and J genes are TRBV7-2 and TRBJ1-2; 7 bases map to TRBD1. The V segment lost 0 bases and the J segment 2 bases; nucleotides outside the gene matches: 3. From germline, CDR1 is SGHTA and CDR2 FQGNSA. The CDR3 runs 15 residues. CDR3 bases: TGTGCCAGCAGCTTAGCGTGGGGACAGAACTATGGCTACACCTTC. Amino acid sequence: CASSLAWGQNYGYTF.

This chain connects TRBV15 to TRBJ2-5; D call uncertain. V was trimmed by 0 bases and J by 4 bases, leaving 12 bases between them. This CDR3 comprises 15 residues. Germline V CDR1 and CDR2: LNHNV, YYDKDF (reference sequence). The CDR3 DNA reads TGTGCCACCAGCAGAGATAGGGCTATGTTAGAGACCCAGTACTTC. Residues: CATSRDRAMLETQYF.